The rows below give T cell receptor beta chains drawn from one sample of a study of shared clonotypes between healthy human individuals. Profiled with immunoSEQ multiplex PCR; TCRdb holds only in-frame clones, not every one. In the table there are around 1.6 million clones, roughly 98% of which are singletons. The sample comprised naive CD4+ T cells sorted from blood. The source of these receptors is a man aged 25-45 years in good health. The CDR3 runs from the conserved cysteine through the conserved F or W. A D gene is named only where the DNA matches it firmly. Clone size is shown for a subset of rows, as once, few, many or a class of expanded clone.

J gene: TRBJ2-2
D gene: -
clone size: -
V gene: TRBV5-4
CDR3 DNA: TGTGCCAGCAGCTTGGCGAATCTGAACACCGGGGAGCTGTTTTTT
CDR3 protein: CASSLANLNTGELFF

J gene: TRBJ2-7
D gene: TRBD1
clone size: -
V gene: TRBV6-6
CDR3 DNA: TGTGCCAGCAGGGAAAAGACAGGGTATCCCTACGAGCAGTACTTC
CDR3 protein: CASREKTGYPYEQYF

J gene: TRBJ2-1
D gene: TRBD2
clone size: -
V gene: TRBV7-2
CDR3 DNA: TGTGCCATCCAGCTTGGGACTAGCGGGAGCGCCTACAATGAGCAGTTCTTC
CDR3 protein: CAIQLGTSGSAYNEQFF

J gene: TRBJ2-1
D gene: TRBD1
clone size: -
V gene: TRBV18
CDR3 DNA: TGTGCCAGCCATGGGACCGGGACAGGGGTCTACAATGAGCAGTTCTTC
CDR3 protein: CASHGTGTGVYNEQFF

J gene: TRBJ1-5
D gene: TRBD1
clone size: -
V gene: TRBV28
CDR3 DNA: TGTGCCAGCAGTTTATTTGGTGGACAGGGAAATCAGCCCCAGCATTTT
CDR3 protein: CASSLFGGQGNQPQHF

J gene: TRBJ2-1
D gene: -
clone size: -
V gene: TRBV18
CDR3 DNA: TGTGCCAGCTCACCTAGCCCCAGCTCCTACAATGAGCAGTTCTTC
CDR3 protein: CASSPSPSSYNEQFF

J gene: TRBJ2-1
D gene: TRBD2
clone size: -
V gene: TRBV12-5
CDR3 DNA: TGTGCTAGTGGTTTGCTGGAGAAGGGAGGACTAGCGGTGCCGCGGCAGTTCTTC
CDR3 protein: CASGLLEKGGLAVPRQFF

J gene: TRBJ2-3
D gene: TRBD2
clone size: -
V gene: TRBV18
CDR3 DNA: TGTGCCAGCTCACCATTGCGGCGGGAGGCCCGACTCAGCACAGATACGCAGTATTTT
CDR3 protein: CASSPLRREARLSTDTQYF

J gene: TRBJ1-2
D gene: TRBD1
clone size: -
V gene: TRBV7-6
CDR3 DNA: TGTGCCAGCAGCTTAGGACAGGGAGGGAACTATGGCTACACCTTC
CDR3 protein: CASSLGQGGNYGYTF

J gene: TRBJ2-5
D gene: -
clone size: -
V gene: TRBV30
CDR3 DNA: TGTGCCTGGAGTGCTATTGGGTCGGAGACCCAGTACTTC
CDR3 protein: CAWSAIGSETQYF

J gene: TRBJ1-5
D gene: -
clone size: -
V gene: TRBV9
CDR3 DNA: TGTGCCAGCAGCGTAACCGGTAGCAATCAGCCCCAGCATTTT
CDR3 protein: CASSVTGSNQPQHF

J gene: TRBJ2-1
D gene: TRBD2
clone size: -
V gene: TRBV5-1
CDR3 DNA: TGCGCCAGCAGCTTAAGACTAGCGGGAGGGTACAATGAGCAGTTCTTC
CDR3 protein: CASSLRLAGGYNEQFF

J gene: TRBJ2-1
D gene: TRBD1
clone size: -
V gene: TRBV6-5
CDR3 DNA: TGTGCCAGCAGAACCGGGACAGGGGGCTCTGAGCAGTTCTTC
CDR3 protein: CASRTGTGGSEQFF

J gene: TRBJ2-1
D gene: -
clone size: -
V gene: TRBV10-3
CDR3 DNA: TGTGCCATCAGTGACGTTGACGGTGAGCAGTTCTTC
CDR3 protein: CAISDVDGEQFF

J gene: TRBJ2-4
D gene: TRBD2
clone size: -
V gene: TRBV27
CDR3 DNA: TGTGCCAGCAGTTTACTAGCGGGAGGACCTAAAAACATTCAGTACTTC
CDR3 protein: CASSLLAGGPKNIQYF

J gene: TRBJ2-3
D gene: TRBD2
clone size: -
V gene: TRBV5-1
CDR3 DNA: TGCGCCAGCATACCTCTAGCGGGAGCAGATACGCAGTATTTT
CDR3 protein: CASIPLAGADTQYF

J gene: TRBJ2-7
D gene: -
clone size: -
V gene: TRBV28
CDR3 DNA: TGTGCCACCGTCAGGGACGGAAGCTCCTACGAGCAGTACTTC
CDR3 protein: CATVRDGSSYEQYF

J gene: TRBJ2-5
D gene: -
clone size: -
V gene: TRBV18
CDR3 DNA: TGTGCCAGCTCACCAATCGGAGTAGAAGAGACCCAGTACTTC
CDR3 protein: CASSPIGVEETQYF

J gene: TRBJ2-7
D gene: TRBD1
clone size: once
V gene: TRBV29-1
CDR3 DNA: TGCAGCGTTGAAGACCGACAGGGGTATTACGAGCAGTACTTC
CDR3 protein: CSVEDRQGYYEQYF

J gene: TRBJ1-2
D gene: TRBD1
clone size: -
V gene: TRBV6-6
CDR3 DNA: TGTGCCAGCAGTTCCCTTGGACAGGGGGGCTATGGCTACACCTTC
CDR3 protein: CASSSLGQGGYGYTF

J gene: TRBJ2-7
D gene: -
clone size: -
V gene: TRBV7-3
CDR3 DNA: TGTGCCAGCAGCATTTCGTGGGCCGGACCCTACGAGCAGTACTTC
CDR3 protein: CASSISWAGPYEQYF

J gene: TRBJ1-2
D gene: -
clone size: -
V gene: TRBV29-1
CDR3 DNA: TGCAGCGTTCCATCGACAGGCTACAATGGCTACACCTTC
CDR3 protein: CSVPSTGYNGYTF

J gene: TRBJ2-5
D gene: -
clone size: -
V gene: TRBV29-1
CDR3 DNA: TGCAGCGTTCACATGGGCCCTCAGGTGGGGACCCAGTACTTC
CDR3 protein: CSVHMGPQVGTQYF

J gene: TRBJ1-5
D gene: TRBD1
clone size: -
V gene: TRBV19
CDR3 DNA: TGTGCCAGTAGGTCGACAGGGAAGAGCAATCAGCCCCAGCATTTT
CDR3 protein: CASRSTGKSNQPQHF

J gene: TRBJ1-1
D gene: -
clone size: -
V gene: TRBV6-5
CDR3 DNA: TGTGCCAGCAGGACCCCCAGGAACACTGAAGCTTTCTTT
CDR3 protein: CASRTPRNTEAFF

J gene: TRBJ2-5
D gene: TRBD2
clone size: -
V gene: TRBV5-6
CDR3 DNA: TGTGCCAGCAGCTTGGATGTTAGCGGGGTCCAGTACTTC
CDR3 protein: CASSLDVSGVQYF

J gene: TRBJ2-1
D gene: TRBD2
clone size: -
V gene: TRBV9
CDR3 DNA: TGTGCCAGCAGCGTAGCTGTAGCTAGCGGGAGTAGTGAGCAGTTCTTC
CDR3 protein: CASSVAVASGSSEQFF

J gene: TRBJ2-2
D gene: TRBD1
clone size: -
V gene: TRBV29-1
CDR3 DNA: TGCAGCGGGGGACAGAACGGGGAGCTGTTTTTT
CDR3 protein: CSGGQNGELFF

J gene: TRBJ2-7
D gene: TRBD1
clone size: -
V gene: TRBV6-1
CDR3 DNA: TGTGCCAGCATCTTAGGAGGGACAGGATACTACGAGCAGTACTTC
CDR3 protein: CASILGGTGYYEQYF

J gene: TRBJ2-1
D gene: -
clone size: -
V gene: TRBV5-1
CDR3 DNA: TGCGCCAGCAGCTTGGAGTCAGCTGGGGATGAGCAGTTCTTC
CDR3 protein: CASSLESAGDEQFF

J gene: TRBJ2-7
D gene: TRBD1
clone size: -
V gene: TRBV7-2
CDR3 DNA: TGTGCCAGCAGCTTAAAGAAGTCCGGGGGACAGGGGGCGGTCGAGCAGTACTTC
CDR3 protein: CASSLKKSGGQGAVEQYF

J gene: TRBJ2-2
D gene: -
clone size: -
V gene: TRBV27
CDR3 DNA: TGTGCCAGCAGTCGATGGAGTAGTAGCGGGGAGCTGTTTTTT
CDR3 protein: CASSRWSSSGELFF

J gene: TRBJ2-7
D gene: TRBD1
clone size: -
V gene: TRBV14
CDR3 DNA: TGTGCCAGCAGCCAGACAGGGGTTCACGAGCAGTACTTC
CDR3 protein: CASSQTGVHEQYF

J gene: TRBJ1-1
D gene: TRBD1
clone size: once
V gene: TRBV2
CDR3 DNA: TGTGCCAGCACCCTGACAGGGCAGAACACTGAAGCTTTCTTT
CDR3 protein: CASTLTGQNTEAFF

J gene: TRBJ1-5
D gene: TRBD1
clone size: -
V gene: TRBV5-8
CDR3 DNA: TGTGCCAGCAGCCCGGGACAGCTTGATCAGCCCCAGCATTTT
CDR3 protein: CASSPGQLDQPQHF

J gene: TRBJ2-7
D gene: -
clone size: -
V gene: TRBV25-1
CDR3 DNA: TGTGCCAGCAGTGATGGCGGGGCTTACGAGCAGTACTTC
CDR3 protein: CASSDGGAYEQYF

J gene: TRBJ1-5
D gene: -
clone size: -
V gene: TRBV5-1
CDR3 DNA: TGCGCCAGCAGCTTGGCCCCGGCCCCAAATCAGCCCCAGCATTTT
CDR3 protein: CASSLAPAPNQPQHF

J gene: TRBJ2-7
D gene: -
clone size: -
V gene: TRBV7-9
CDR3 DNA: TGTGCCAGCAGCTTCAGCCAAGGCGAGCAGTACTTC
CDR3 protein: CASSFSQGEQYF

J gene: TRBJ2-3
D gene: TRBD2
clone size: -
V gene: TRBV7-2
CDR3 DNA: TGTGCCAGCAGCTTAGGAGCGGGGGGAAGCACAGATACGCAGTATTTT
CDR3 protein: CASSLGAGGSTDTQYF

J gene: TRBJ2-2
D gene: -
clone size: -
V gene: TRBV10-1
CDR3 DNA: TGCGCCAGCAGCGCAACCAGCACCGGGGAGCTGTTTTTT
CDR3 protein: CASSATSTGELFF

J gene: TRBJ1-1
D gene: TRBD1
clone size: -
V gene: TRBV5-1
CDR3 DNA: TGCGCCAGCAGCTTAAGGGACAGCGCATTGAACACTGAAGCTTTCTTT
CDR3 protein: CASSLRDSALNTEAFF

J gene: TRBJ1-1
D gene: -
clone size: -
V gene: TRBV20-1
CDR3 DNA: TGCAGTGCTCCTAGGACGGGTGAAGCTTTCTTT
CDR3 protein: CSAPRTGEAFF

J gene: TRBJ2-1
D gene: TRBD2
clone size: -
V gene: TRBV6-1
CDR3 DNA: TGTGCCAGCAGTGAACCCCGCGGGAGATGGAATGAGCAGTTCTTC
CDR3 protein: CASSEPRGRWNEQFF

J gene: TRBJ2-1
D gene: TRBD1
clone size: -
V gene: TRBV5-4
CDR3 DNA: TGTGCCAGCAGCTCCCCCTCAGGGGGCGTGGGGAATGAGCAGTTCTTC
CDR3 protein: CASSSPSGGVGNEQFF

J gene: TRBJ2-2
D gene: -
clone size: -
V gene: TRBV28
CDR3 DNA: TGTGCCAGCAGTCCCCTAGGGACCGGGGAGCTGTTTTTT
CDR3 protein: CASSPLGTGELFF

J gene: TRBJ1-2
D gene: -
clone size: -
V gene: TRBV6-5
CDR3 DNA: TGTGCCAGCAGTTTACAGGGACGGGATGGCTACACCTTC
CDR3 protein: CASSLQGRDGYTF

J gene: TRBJ2-2
D gene: TRBD1
clone size: -
V gene: TRBV5-4
CDR3 DNA: TGTGCCAGCAGCTTACCCCAAGACAGGGGTACCGGGGAGCTGTTTTTT
CDR3 protein: CASSLPQDRGTGELFF

J gene: TRBJ1-1
D gene: TRBD1
clone size: -
V gene: TRBV18
CDR3 DNA: TGTGCCAGCTCACCCGACAGGGCCCACCCCCAAGCTTTCTTT
CDR3 protein: CASSPDRAHPQAFF

J gene: TRBJ2-7
D gene: TRBD1
clone size: -
V gene: TRBV14
CDR3 DNA: TGTGCCAGCAGTCGCGACAGGGGCTCCTACGAGCAGTACTTC
CDR3 protein: CASSRDRGSYEQYF

J gene: TRBJ2-1
D gene: TRBD2
clone size: -
V gene: TRBV27
CDR3 DNA: TGTGCCAGCAGTCTTACTAGCGGAACTGGGTGGCAGTTCTTC
CDR3 protein: CASSLTSGTGWQFF

J gene: TRBJ2-1
D gene: -
clone size: -
V gene: TRBV7-3
CDR3 DNA: TGTGCCAGCAGCTTAACGGGTTACAATGAGCAGTTCTTC
CDR3 protein: CASSLTGYNEQFF

J gene: TRBJ2-1
D gene: -
clone size: -
V gene: TRBV5-1
CDR3 DNA: TGCGCCAGCAGCTTAGGGCCGGAATCGACTAATGAGCAGTTCTTC
CDR3 protein: CASSLGPESTNEQFF

J gene: TRBJ2-7
D gene: TRBD1
clone size: -
V gene: TRBV9
CDR3 DNA: TGTGCCAGCAGCGTAGCTACAGGGGGGACCTACGAGCAGTACTTC
CDR3 protein: CASSVATGGTYEQYF

J gene: TRBJ2-1
D gene: TRBD2
clone size: -
V gene: TRBV7-9
CDR3 DNA: TGTGCCAGCAGCTTAGGCCGAACTAGCGGGAGACGTAATGAGCAGTTCTTC
CDR3 protein: CASSLGRTSGRRNEQFF

J gene: TRBJ2-2
D gene: -
clone size: -
V gene: TRBV5-1
CDR3 DNA: TGCGCCAGCAGCTTGGAAGCGCGGGAGAACACCGGGGAGCTGTTTTTT
CDR3 protein: CASSLEARENTGELFF

J gene: TRBJ2-1
D gene: TRBD2
clone size: -
V gene: TRBV14
CDR3 DNA: TGTGCCAGCAGCCAACTCGGACTAGTGAATTACAATGAGCAGTTCTTC
CDR3 protein: CASSQLGLVNYNEQFF

J gene: TRBJ2-5
D gene: -
clone size: -
V gene: TRBV11-2
CDR3 DNA: TGTGCCAGCAGCTTAGTAGGACAGCAAGAGACCCAGTACTTC
CDR3 protein: CASSLVGQQETQYF

J gene: TRBJ2-7
D gene: -
clone size: -
V gene: TRBV10-3
CDR3 DNA: TGTGCCATCAGTGAGTCGGGGGCTTACTACGAGCAGTACTTC
CDR3 protein: CAISESGAYYEQYF

J gene: TRBJ2-2
D gene: TRBD2
clone size: -
V gene: TRBV9
CDR3 DNA: TGTGCCAGCAGCGCCTATCTAGCGGGGGTCACCGGGGAGCTGTTTTTT
CDR3 protein: CASSAYLAGVTGELFF